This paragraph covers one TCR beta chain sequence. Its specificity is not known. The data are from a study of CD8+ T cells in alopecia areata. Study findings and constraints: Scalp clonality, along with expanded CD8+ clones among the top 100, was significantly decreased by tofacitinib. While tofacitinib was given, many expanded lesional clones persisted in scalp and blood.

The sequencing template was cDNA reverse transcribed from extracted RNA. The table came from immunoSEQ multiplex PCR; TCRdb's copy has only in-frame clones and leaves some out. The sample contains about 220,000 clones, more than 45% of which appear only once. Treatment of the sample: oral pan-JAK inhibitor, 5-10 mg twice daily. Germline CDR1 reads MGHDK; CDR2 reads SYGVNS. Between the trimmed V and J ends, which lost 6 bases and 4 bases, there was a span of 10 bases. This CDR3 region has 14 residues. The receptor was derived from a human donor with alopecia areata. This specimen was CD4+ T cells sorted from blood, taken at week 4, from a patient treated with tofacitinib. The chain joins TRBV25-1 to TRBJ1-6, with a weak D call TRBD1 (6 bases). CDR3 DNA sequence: TGTGCCAGCAGACGGACAGATTATAATTCACCCCTCCACTTT. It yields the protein CASRRTDYNSPLHF.